This T cell receptor (beta chain) is drawn from a study of CD8 T cells in ankylosing spondylitis. Points from the study as a whole: Several highly homologous variants made up a TCR beta motif, and this motif appeared characteristic of ankylosing spondylitis blood. Clones that were linked to disease were CD8+ and were relatively rare in peripheral blood. According to the report, clones linked to the disease were significantly enriched in matched synovial fluid samples taken from ankylosing spondylitis patients.

The CDR3 has 16 amino acids. V lost 5 bases, J lost 0 bases, and 14 bases lay in between. For this clonotype: The antigen is unknown.

Making the TCR beta libraries involved quantitative 5'-RACE with molecular barcodes. TCRdb reprocessed the 5' RACE reads via MiXCR and lists one record per CDR3 protein. The table lists roughly 230,000 distinct CDR3 sequences, 15% to 20% of them singletons. The TCR comes from a male donor with ankylosing spondylitis or in good health (not recorded which). The V gene is TRBV12-3 or TRBV12-4, the J gene TRBJ2-1, with D perhaps TRBD2 (5 bases). The sample was blood, either unsorted or a sorted T cell fraction (not recorded which). The CDR3: CASSNVRRISYNEQFF. Written as DNA, the CDR3 is TGTGCCAGCAGTAACGTTAGGAGGATCTCCTACAATGAGCAGTTCTTC.